The rows below give T cell receptor beta chains drawn from one sample of a study of cytomegalovirus exposure and HLA in healthy donors. Assay: immunoSEQ multiplex PCR; the TCRdb copy retains only in-frame clones and omits some. The repertoire holds around 250,000 clones, with about 90% as singletons. The source material was PBMCs. These receptors were obtained from a woman younger than 35 in good health and CMV-seronegative. Both conserved end residues are part of each CDR3. Part of the rows lack a size; the others show once, few, many or a class for expanded clones.

clone size,J gene,CDR3 length,V gene,CDR3 protein
once,TRBJ1-5,15,TRBV28,CASSSGRQPNQPQHF
.,TRBJ1-5,14,TRBV30,CAWSPGQGVQPQHF
.,TRBJ2-2,13,TRBV5-4,CASSLRGKGELFF
.,TRBJ2-7,14,TRBV15,CATSRVLARDEQYF
.,TRBJ2-7,13,TRBV29-1,CSARTPGKYEQYF
.,TRBJ1-2,14,TRBV5-6,CASSLGTGTYGYTF
.,TRBJ2-7,15,TRBV28,CASRTQTSGTYEQYF
.,TRBJ1-1,14,TRBV5-1,CASSPNDWNTEAFF
.,TRBJ2-7,15,TRBV2,CASSRQGTSIGEQYF
.,TRBJ1-3,14,TRBV6-5,CASSPTGTGNTIYF
.,TRBJ2-7,12,TRBV7-2,CASSIWTAEQYF
.,TRBJ1-1,13,TRBV6-5,CASSYSVLSEAFF
once,TRBJ2-5,14,TRBV7-6,CASSIRGTQETQYF
.,TRBJ2-1,14,TRBV4-3,CASSQGQGYNEQFF
.,TRBJ1-4,16,TRBV5-1,CASSLEIGGAGGKLFF
.,TRBJ2-1,19,TRBV5-1,CARIVQVTKSTAPYNEQFF
.,TRBJ1-3,15,TRBV6-6,CASFIGGASGNTIYF
.,TRBJ1-5,16,TRBV13,CASSLGAEVNNQPQHF
.,TRBJ2-3,16,TRBV7-6,CASSGAPDFSTDTQYF
.,TRBJ1-5,14,TRBV7-8,CASSSGLSNQPQHF
.,TRBJ1-5,12,TRBV11-1,CAIQGAQQPQHF
.,TRBJ2-1,19,TRBV13,CASSLAKRQRGANYNEQFF
.,TRBJ2-3,15,TRBV5-1,CASSSTGGWIDTQYF
.,TRBJ2-3,12,TRBV28,CASSLATDTQYF
once,TRBJ1-3,12,TRBV4-1,CASRDPGNTIYF
.,TRBJ1-1,11,TRBV15,CATSDRDEAFF
.,TRBJ1-5,19,TRBV4-1,CASSPRARAIRQHDQPQHF
.,TRBJ1-4,16,TRBV4-1,CASSQVVVATNEKLFF
.,TRBJ2-2,15,TRBV2,CASSGGTGYTGELFF
.,TRBJ2-7,12,TRBV5-1,CASSLQPYEQYF
.,TRBJ1-2,12,TRBV6-1,CASQTAPYGYTF
.,TRBJ1-2,15,TRBV5-6,CASSLVQGGNYGYTF
.,TRBJ1-6,17,TRBV7-6,CASSLAPTGHRNSPLHF
.,TRBJ2-5,12,TRBV6-1,CASSLAAKTQYF
.,TRBJ2-2,15,TRBV2,CASSPLASREGELFF
.,TRBJ2-1,14,TRBV25-1,CASSESGGYNEQFF
.,TRBJ1-2,16,TRBV28,CASSSAGARVNHGYTF
.,TRBJ1-6,15,TRBV6-1,CASLSGRGHGSPLHF
.,TRBJ1-4,16,TRBV5-6,CASSTEPAGGNEKLFF